The 9 T cell receptor beta chains given below trace back to one sample, sequenced in a study of long-term antiretroviral therapy in people with HIV (dated by TCRdb to the early 2020s). The immunoSEQ hsTCRB v3.0 assay was used at survey level resolution to sequence the TRB variable region. In TCRdb, the immuneACCESS table is reduced to in-frame sequences with V and J assigned. These tables do not hold every clone; where another copy was compared, an unresolved V gene accounts for under half, and the others remain unexplained. The sample profile shows about 35,000 clones; 65% to 85% of them were found once. The top ten clonotypes cover 3% to 4% of the sample. This specimen was unsorted PBMCs, taken 3 years after starting antiretroviral therapy. The receptors were sampled from a man in his fifties or sixties with HIV.

The table lists this clone with a few counts. The chain has TRBV11-3 and TRBJ2-2; D perhaps matches TRBD1 (6 bases). The ends were cut back, 3 bases at V and 2 bases at J, with 13 bases in the middle. Germline V CDR1 and CDR2: SGHNT, YENEEA. The CDR3 runs 16 residues. The CDR3 DNA follows: TGTGCCAGCAGCTTTGGTAGACAGGCAAACACCGGGGAGCTGTTTTTT. This codes for CASSFGRQANTGELFF.

This clone was recorded once. The rearrangement uses TRBV5-6 and TRBJ1-1; 7 bases line up with TRBD1. The trim removed 2 bases at V and 5 bases at J, leaving 9 bases unmatched. The CDR3 length is 15 residues. From germline, CDR1 is SGHDT and CDR2 YYEEEE. The chain's CDR3 is CASSFERGRGTEAFF. Written as DNA, the CDR3 is TGTGCCAGCAGCTTCGAGAGGGGGCGCGGGACTGAAGCTTTCTTT.

The J gene is TRBJ1-1, the V gene TRBV5-8; D unclear. This CDR3 region has 14 residues. Trimming pared 3 bases from V and 0 bases from J, leaving 9 bases between. CDR1 SGHTS and CDR2 YDEGEE come from the germline V gene. Written as DNA, the CDR3 is TGTGCCAGCAGCTATACAGAGATGAACACTGAAGCTTTCTTT. It specifies CASSYTEMNTEAFF.

The V call is TRBV27, the J call TRBJ2-7, with 7 nucleotides matching TRBD2. Losses at the gene ends were 6 bases for V and 3 bases for J; bases not matched to a gene: 8. CDR3 length equals 14 residues. CDR1 is MNHEY and CDR2 is SMNVEV in the germline V gene (reference sequence). The CDR3 loop reads CASSLRGVHYEQYF. CDR3 DNA sequence: TGTGCCAGCAGCCTTCGGGGGGTTCACTACGAGCAGTACTTC.

The V call is TRBV11-2, the J call TRBJ2-3; 10 positions match TRBD2. The CDR3 totals 16 residues. The V and J ends lost 5 bases and 0 bases, in that order; junction bases with no gene match: 5. Looked up from germline, CDR1 is SGHAT and CDR2 is FQNNGV. CDR3 DNA: TGTGCCAGCAGCATCGGACTAGCGGCTAGCACAGATACGCAGTATTTT. It codes for CASSIGLAASTDTQYF.

This rearrangement joins TRBV5-5 to TRBJ2-3; 9 nucleotides agree with TRBD1. V was clipped by 0 bases and J by 2 bases; unmatched bases: 4. This CDR3 is 16 amino acids long. Germline V CDR1 and CDR2: SGHKS, YYEKEE (reference sequence). This CDR3 reads CASSLGDRVTTDTQYF. The CDR3 DNA is TGTGCCAGCAGCTTGGGGGACAGGGTAACCACAGATACGCAGTATTTT.

Note on this clone: This specimen includes other DNA sequences encoding the same CDR3. The rearrangement joins TRBV15 to TRBJ1-5; no reliable D call. Germline lookup yields CDR1 LNHNV and CDR2 YYDKDF (reference sequence). V gave up 1 base and J gave up 7 bases, with 8 bases separating them. CDR3 length: 13 residues. DNA for the CDR3: TGTGCCACCAGCAGAGGGGTTGGGCAGCCCCAGCATTTT. This codes for CATSRGVGQPQHF.

This chain uses TRBV27 with TRBJ2-1; TRBD2 matches at 9 bases. V shed 3 bases, J shed 10 bases, and the junction held 7 bases outside the gene matches. Germline V lookup: CDR1 MNHEY, CDR2 SMNVEV (reference sequence). This CDR3 is 14 amino acids long. CDR3 sequence: CASSLVAGDPEQFF. In nucleotides, the CDR3 is TGTGCCAGCAGTTTGGTAGCGGGAGATCCCGAGCAGTTCTTC.

The rearrangement uses TRBV7-2 and TRBJ2-3; possible D gene TRBD2, 5 bases. Trimming cost V 5 bases and J 1 base, with 13 bases left between them. The germline CDR1 and CDR2 sequences are SGHTA and FQGNSA. The CDR3 loop spans 15 amino acids. Here the CDR3 DNA reads TGTGCCAGCAGCCCCCGGCGGGCTGGCACAGATACGCAGTATTTT. This sequence encodes CASSPRRAGTDTQYF. Full variable domain (rest looked up from reference TRBV7-2 and TRBJ2-3): GAGVSQSPSNKVTEKGKDVELRCDPISGHTALYWYRQSLGQGLEFLIYFQGNSAPDKSGLPSDRFSAERTGGSVSTLTIQRTQQEDSAVYLCASSPRRAGTDTQYFGPGTRLTVL.